This T cell receptor (beta chain) comes out of a study of T cell responses to AZD1222 COVID-19 vaccine (TCRdb year 2021). For the study in its entirety: AZD1222 recipients given second doses at about 4 weeks or at about 12 weeks were pooled, since spike-specific TCR depth and breadth were not found to differ between the two schedules. TCR sequencing was performed for some 250 trial participants, of whom roughly 200 were given two doses of AZD1222 and some 26 were given two doses of MenACWY control vaccine. Enrollment into the trials was organized by age into subgroups of 18-55, 56-69 and 70-plus years, and those subgroups contained approximately 150, 30 and 60 TCR-sequenced participants, respectively. Summary of the overall study and its limitations: Spike-specific TCR breadth and depth rose significantly after two AZD1222 doses compared with day 0 and with MenACWY recipients. CD4 TCRs associated with the vaccine covered the entire spike protein, and the dominant responses were in regions 160-218 and 743-854. Conclusions about previously exposed vaccinees are limited because only six or seven AZD1222 recipients were SARS-CoV-2 seropositive at baseline. Because no day 14 peak-response samples were available, the repertoires could be characterized only after the peak T cell response. Most participants were white British and females outnumbered males, and the authors suggested that clonal diversity may have been underestimated. Epitopes outside the regions mutated in the B.1.351 and B.1.1.7 variants were reportedly recognized by nearly half of the unique spike-specific TCRs. In the small 56-69-year group, the increase in depth fell short of significance, most likely because of low power.

The CDR3 regions of human TCRbeta chains were analyzed by immunosequencing. Processing in the source paper ran as follows. TCRs in the repertoires were compared against a reference library of SARS-CoV-2-specific TCRs that had been generated with the MIRA antigen-specificity platform. Breadth meant the fraction of unique TCRs that were SARS-CoV-2-associated, whereas depth meant the fraction of total T cells that were SARS-CoV-2-associated. Using the MIRA data, each spike-specific TCR was assigned both to the spike region to which the TCR was reactive and to a CD4 or CD8 class. Log10-transformed breadth and depth values were compared by one-way ANOVA with Sidak's multiple comparisons tests. TCRdb mirrors the immuneACCESS table, restricted to in-frame sequences. Some clones are absent from its copies; in checked studies, under half trace to an unresolved V gene, and the reason for the others is unknown. That table gives V, J and clone size, and the DNA gave D and trimming. The sample table lists some 130,000 clones, approximately 86% of them with a count of one. The top ten clones comprise roughly 1.5% of the sample.

CDR1 and CDR2 are drawn from the germline V gene: KGHDR, SFDVKD. The CDR3 numbers 13 residues from cysteine through phenylalanine. Only the CDR3 portion is preserved as DNA: 39 bases, with reading frame beginning at the first base. Trimming takes 8 bases from V and 9 bases from J, and the germline ends sit 18 bases apart. In light of the paper, this sample's time point label describes: baseline before first vaccination. Vaccinee samples came from UK trials COV001 and COV002, including a single-blind randomized controlled phase 2/3 trial of AZD1222 (ChAdOx1 nCoV-19) in healthy adults. For TCRbeta chain sequencing, PBMC samples from trial participants were taken at day 0 and at day 28 after the second dose. Concerning this clone: What antigen it recognizes has not been identified. One base away there is no much larger clone; base qualities are not given.

The sequencing used peripheral blood, collected on day 0 of AZD1222 vaccination. The chain couples TRBV24-1 to TRBJ2-5; perhaps TRBD2 is the D gene, with 6 bases matching. The TCR comes from an adult in good health. At the DNA level, the sequence is TGTGCCACCAAGGGACGCACCGGGGAGGCCCAGTACTTC. Translated, this is CATKGRTGEAQYF.